This TCR beta chain is from a study of cytomegalovirus exposure and HLA in healthy donors. Study overall: In a previous analysis, nearly 120 million unique TCR beta sequences were found from 150 million to 200 million T cells.

Study-wide results and limits: Later, an analysis found that common viral pathogens appeared to be linked with several of the most significant clusters. Through in vitro validation, a few CMV-associated chains were shown to be specific for CMV antigens. Most TCR sequences were uncommon, yet certain public TCRs appeared in many donors.

Concerning this clone: Its target is unknown.

The PCR was carried out with 60 Vbeta primers and 13 Jbeta primers. Clones were read by immunoSEQ multiplex PCR, and TCRdb kept only the in-frame ones, dropping some. The sample has roughly 140,000 clones, roughly three quarters seen once. The TCR was taken from a female donor in good health and CMV-seronegative. The specimen was PBMCs.

This CDR3 reads CATSSGQIYGYTF. For the CDR3, the DNA is TGTGCCACCAGCAGCGGACAGATCTATGGCTACACCTTC. The chain recombines TRBV15 with TRBJ1-2, with a weak D call TRBD1 (6 bases). The germline V gene has CDR1 LNHNV and CDR2 YYDKDF (reference sequence). There are 13 residues in the CDR3. The V and J ends lost 3 bases and 4 bases respectively, with 9 bases between them.